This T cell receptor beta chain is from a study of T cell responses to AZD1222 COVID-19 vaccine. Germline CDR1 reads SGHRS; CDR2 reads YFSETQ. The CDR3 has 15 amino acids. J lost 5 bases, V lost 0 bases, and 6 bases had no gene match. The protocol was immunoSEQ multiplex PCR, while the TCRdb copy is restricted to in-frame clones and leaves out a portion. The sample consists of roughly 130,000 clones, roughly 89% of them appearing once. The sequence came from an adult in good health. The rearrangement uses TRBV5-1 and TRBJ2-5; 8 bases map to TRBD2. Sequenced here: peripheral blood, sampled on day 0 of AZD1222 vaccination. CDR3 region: CASSLVGGVLETQYF. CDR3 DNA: TGCGCCAGCAGCTTGGTCGGGGGGGTCTTGGAGACCCAGTACTTC.